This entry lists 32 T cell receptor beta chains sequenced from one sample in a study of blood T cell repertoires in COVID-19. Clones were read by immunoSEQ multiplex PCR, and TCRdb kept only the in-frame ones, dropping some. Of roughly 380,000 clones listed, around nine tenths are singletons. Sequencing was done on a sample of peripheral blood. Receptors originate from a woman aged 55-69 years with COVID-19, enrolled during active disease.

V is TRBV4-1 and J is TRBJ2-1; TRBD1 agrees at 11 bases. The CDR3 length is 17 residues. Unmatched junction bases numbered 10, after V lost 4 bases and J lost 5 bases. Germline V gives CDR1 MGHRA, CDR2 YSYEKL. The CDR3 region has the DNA TGCGCCAGCAGCCCGCATTCGGGACAGGGGGTAAACAATGAGCAGTTCTTC. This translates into CASSPHSGQGVNNEQFF.

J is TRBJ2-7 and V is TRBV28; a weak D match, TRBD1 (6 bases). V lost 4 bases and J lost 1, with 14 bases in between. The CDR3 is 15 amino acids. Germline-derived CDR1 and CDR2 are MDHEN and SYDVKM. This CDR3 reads CASSSDSLGSYEQYF. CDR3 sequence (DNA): TGTGCCAGCAGTTCGGACAGTCTGGGGTCCTACGAGCAGTACTTC.

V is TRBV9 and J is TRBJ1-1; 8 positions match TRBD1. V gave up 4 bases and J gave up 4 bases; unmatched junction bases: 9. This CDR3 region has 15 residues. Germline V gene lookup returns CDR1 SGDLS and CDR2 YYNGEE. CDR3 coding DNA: TGTGCCAGCAGCCTGGGGACAGGCGAGGGCACTGAAGCTTTCTTT. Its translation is CASSLGTGEGTEAFF.

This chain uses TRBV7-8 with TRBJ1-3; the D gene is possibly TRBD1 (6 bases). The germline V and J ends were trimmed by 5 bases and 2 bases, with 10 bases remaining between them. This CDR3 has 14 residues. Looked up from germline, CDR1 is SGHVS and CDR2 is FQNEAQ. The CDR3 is CASSLGGAGNTIYF. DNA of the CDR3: TGTGCCAGCAGCCTAGGGGGGGCTGGAAACACCATATATTTT.

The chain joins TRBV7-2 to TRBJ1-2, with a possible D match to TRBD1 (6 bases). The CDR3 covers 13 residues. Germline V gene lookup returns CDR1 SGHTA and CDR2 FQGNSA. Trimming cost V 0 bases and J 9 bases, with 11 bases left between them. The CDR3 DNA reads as TGTGCCAGCAGCTTAGCTCGGACAGAGCGCTACACCTTC. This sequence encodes CASSLARTERYTF.

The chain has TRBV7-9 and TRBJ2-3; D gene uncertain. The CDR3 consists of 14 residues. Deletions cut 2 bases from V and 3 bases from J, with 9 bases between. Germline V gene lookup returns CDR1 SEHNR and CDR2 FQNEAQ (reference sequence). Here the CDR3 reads CASSLNFPTDTQYF. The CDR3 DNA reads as TGTGCCAGCAGCTTAAATTTCCCGACAGATACGCAGTATTTT.

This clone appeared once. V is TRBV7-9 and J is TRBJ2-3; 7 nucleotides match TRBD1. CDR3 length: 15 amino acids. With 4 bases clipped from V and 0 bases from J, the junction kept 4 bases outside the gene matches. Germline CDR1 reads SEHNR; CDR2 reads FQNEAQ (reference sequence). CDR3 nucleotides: TGTGCCAGCAGCTCGAAACAGGGGAGCACAGATACGCAGTATTTT. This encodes CASSSKQGSTDTQYF.

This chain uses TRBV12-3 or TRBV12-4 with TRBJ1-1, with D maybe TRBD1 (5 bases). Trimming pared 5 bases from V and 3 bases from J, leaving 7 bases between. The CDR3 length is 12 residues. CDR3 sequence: CASSPGYTEAFF. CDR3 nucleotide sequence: TGTGCCAGCAGTCCAGGGTACACTGAAGCTTTCTTT.

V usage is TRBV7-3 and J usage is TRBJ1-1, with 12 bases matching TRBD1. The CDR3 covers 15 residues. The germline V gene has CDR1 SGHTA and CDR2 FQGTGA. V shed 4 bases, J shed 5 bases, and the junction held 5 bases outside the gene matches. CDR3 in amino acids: CASSSRDRGQTEAFF. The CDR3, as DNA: TGTGCCAGCAGCTCACGGGACAGGGGGCAAACTGAAGCTTTCTTT.

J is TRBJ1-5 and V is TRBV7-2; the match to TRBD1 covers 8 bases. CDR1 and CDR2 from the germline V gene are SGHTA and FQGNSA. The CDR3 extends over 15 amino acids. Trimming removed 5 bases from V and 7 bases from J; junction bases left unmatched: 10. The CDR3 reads CASSGRTGLGQPQHF. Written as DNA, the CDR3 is TGTGCCAGCAGCGGAAGGACAGGGTTGGGACAGCCCCAGCATTTT.

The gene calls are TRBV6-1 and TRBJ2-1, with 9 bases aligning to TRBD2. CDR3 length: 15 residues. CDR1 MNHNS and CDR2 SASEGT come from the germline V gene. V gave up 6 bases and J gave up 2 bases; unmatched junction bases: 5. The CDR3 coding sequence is TGTGCCAGCAGGAAAAGCGGGGGGCCCTACAATGAGCAGTTCTTC. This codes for CASRKSGGPYNEQFF.

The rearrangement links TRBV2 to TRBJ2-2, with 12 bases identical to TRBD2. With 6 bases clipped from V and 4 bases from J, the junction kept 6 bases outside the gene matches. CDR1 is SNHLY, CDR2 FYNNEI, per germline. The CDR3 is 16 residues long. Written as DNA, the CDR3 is TGTGCCAGCAGCGCTAGCGGGGGGGCGGTCACCGGGGAGCTGTTTTTT. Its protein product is CASSASGGAVTGELFF.

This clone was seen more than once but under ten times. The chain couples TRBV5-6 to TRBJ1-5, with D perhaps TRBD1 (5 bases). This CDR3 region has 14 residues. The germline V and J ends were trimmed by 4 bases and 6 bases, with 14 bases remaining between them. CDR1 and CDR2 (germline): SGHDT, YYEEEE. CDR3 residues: CASSPRTLPQPQHF. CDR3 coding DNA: TGTGCCAGCAGCCCAAGGACATTACCTCAGCCCCAGCATTTT.

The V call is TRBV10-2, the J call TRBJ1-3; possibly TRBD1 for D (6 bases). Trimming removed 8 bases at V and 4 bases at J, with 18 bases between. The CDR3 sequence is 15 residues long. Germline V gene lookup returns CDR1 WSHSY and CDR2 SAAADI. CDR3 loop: CASAGGRPLGNTIYF. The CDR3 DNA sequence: TGCGCCAGCGCTGGGGGCCGACCGTTGGGAAACACCATATATTTT.

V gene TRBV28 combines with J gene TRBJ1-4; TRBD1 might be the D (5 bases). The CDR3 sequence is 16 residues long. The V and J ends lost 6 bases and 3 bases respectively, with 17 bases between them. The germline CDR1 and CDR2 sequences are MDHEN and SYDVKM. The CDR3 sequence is CASSTAGAAANEKLFF. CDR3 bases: TGTGCCAGCAGCACCGCTGGGGCCGCGGCTAATGAAAAACTGTTTTTT.

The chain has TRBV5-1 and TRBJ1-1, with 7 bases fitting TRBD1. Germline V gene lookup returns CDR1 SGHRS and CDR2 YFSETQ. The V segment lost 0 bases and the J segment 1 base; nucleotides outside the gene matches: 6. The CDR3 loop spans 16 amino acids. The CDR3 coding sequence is TGCGCCAGCAGCTTGGGGGCAGGGGGTTCGAACACTGAAGCTTTCTTT. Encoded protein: CASSLGAGGSNTEAFF. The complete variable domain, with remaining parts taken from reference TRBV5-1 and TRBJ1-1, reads KAGVTQTPRYLIKTRGQQVTLSCSPISGHRSVSWYQQTPGQGLQFLFEYFSETQRNKGNFPGRFSGRQFSNSRSEMNVSTLELGDSALYLCASSLGAGGSNTEAFFGQGTRLTVV.

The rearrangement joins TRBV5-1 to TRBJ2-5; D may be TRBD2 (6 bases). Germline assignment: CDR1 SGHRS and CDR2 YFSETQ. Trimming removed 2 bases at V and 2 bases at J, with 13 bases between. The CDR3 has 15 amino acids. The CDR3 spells CASSFAGNAQETQYF. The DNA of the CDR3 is TGCGCCAGCAGCTTTGCGGGGAATGCGCAAGAGACCCAGTACTTC.

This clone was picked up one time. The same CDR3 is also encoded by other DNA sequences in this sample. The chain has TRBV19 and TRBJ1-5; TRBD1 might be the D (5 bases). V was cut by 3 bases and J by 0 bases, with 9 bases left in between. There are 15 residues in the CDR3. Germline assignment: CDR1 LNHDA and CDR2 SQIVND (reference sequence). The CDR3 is CASSIGGNSNQPQHF. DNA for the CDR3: TGTGCCAGTAGTATCGGGGGAAATAGCAATCAGCCCCAGCATTTT. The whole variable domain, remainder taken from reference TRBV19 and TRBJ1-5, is DGGITQSPKYLFRKEGQNVTLSCEQNLNHDAMYWYRQDPGQGLRLIYYSQIVNDFQKGDIAEGYSVSREKKESFPLTVTSAQKNPTAFYLCASSIGGNSNQPQHFGDGTRLSIL.

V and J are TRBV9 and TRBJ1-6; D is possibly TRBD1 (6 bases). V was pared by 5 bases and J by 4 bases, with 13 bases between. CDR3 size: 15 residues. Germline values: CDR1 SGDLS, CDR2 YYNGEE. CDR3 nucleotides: TGTGCCAGCAGTTCAGGGGTTACGTATAATTCACCCCTCCACTTT. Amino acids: CASSSGVTYNSPLHF.

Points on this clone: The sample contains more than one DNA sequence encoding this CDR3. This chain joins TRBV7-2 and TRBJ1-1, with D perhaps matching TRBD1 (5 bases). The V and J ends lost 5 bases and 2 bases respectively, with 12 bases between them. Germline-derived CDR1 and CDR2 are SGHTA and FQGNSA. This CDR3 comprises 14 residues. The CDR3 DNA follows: TGTGCCAGCAGCCGGGACTCAATCAACACTGAAGCTTTCTTT. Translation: CASSRDSINTEAFF.

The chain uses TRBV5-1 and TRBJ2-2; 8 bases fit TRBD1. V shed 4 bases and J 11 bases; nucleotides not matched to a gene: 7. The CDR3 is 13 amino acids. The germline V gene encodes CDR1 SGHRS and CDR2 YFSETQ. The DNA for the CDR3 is TGCGCCAGCAGCGAGACAGGGGTGGGAGAGCTGTTTTTT. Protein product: CASSETGVGELFF.

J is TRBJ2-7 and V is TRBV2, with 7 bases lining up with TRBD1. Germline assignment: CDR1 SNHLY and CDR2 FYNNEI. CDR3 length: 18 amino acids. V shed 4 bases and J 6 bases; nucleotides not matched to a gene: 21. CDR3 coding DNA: TGTGCCAGCAGTGTTAACCCCTTCCCTCCCGTGACAGGGCGCGAGCAGTACTTC. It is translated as CASSVNPFPPVTGREQYF.

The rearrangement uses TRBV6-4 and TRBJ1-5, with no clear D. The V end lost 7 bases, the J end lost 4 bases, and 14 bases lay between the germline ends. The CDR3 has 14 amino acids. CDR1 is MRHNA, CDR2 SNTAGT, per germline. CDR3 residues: CASILRRGNQPQHF. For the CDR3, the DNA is TGTGCCAGCATTCTTCGGCGGGGAAATCAGCCCCAGCATTTT.

This chain's CDR3 is CASNQGQSNYGYTF. As DNA, the CDR3 is TGCGCCAGCAACCAGGGACAGTCTAACTATGGCTACACCTTC. V and J are TRBV5-1 and TRBJ1-2; 7 bases are shared with TRBD1. The J segment lost 0 bases and the V segment lost 6 bases, leaving 5 bases of the junction unmatched. Germline assignment: CDR1 SGHRS and CDR2 YFSETQ. The CDR3 contains 14 residues.

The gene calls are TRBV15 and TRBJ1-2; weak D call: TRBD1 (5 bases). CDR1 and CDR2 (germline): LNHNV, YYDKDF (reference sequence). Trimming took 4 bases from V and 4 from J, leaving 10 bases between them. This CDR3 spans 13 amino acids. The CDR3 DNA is TGTGCCACCAGCAATGCCAGGGTCTATGGCTACACCTTC. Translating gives CATSNARVYGYTF.

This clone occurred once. The CDR3 DNA follows: TGCGCCAGCGGGGCTAGCGGGGTCACAGATACGCAGTATTTT. Translated: CASGASGVTDTQYF. The genes are TRBV10-1 and TRBJ2-3; 9 nucleotides line up with TRBD2. The CDR3 runs to 14 residues. Germline CDR1 and CDR2: WNHNN and SYGVQD (reference sequence). Trimming took 8 bases from V and 2 from J; bases not matched to a gene: 5.

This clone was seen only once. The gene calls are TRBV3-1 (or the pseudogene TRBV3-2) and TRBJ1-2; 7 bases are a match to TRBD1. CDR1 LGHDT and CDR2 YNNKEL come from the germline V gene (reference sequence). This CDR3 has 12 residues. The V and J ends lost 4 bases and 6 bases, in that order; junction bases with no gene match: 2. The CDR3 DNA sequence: TGTGCCAGCAGCCTACAGGGGAATGGCTACACCTTC. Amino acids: CASSLQGNGYTF.

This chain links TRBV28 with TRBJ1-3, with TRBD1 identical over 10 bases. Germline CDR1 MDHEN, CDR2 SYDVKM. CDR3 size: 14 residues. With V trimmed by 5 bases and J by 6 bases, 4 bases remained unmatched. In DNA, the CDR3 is TGTGCCAGCAGTAGGGGACAGGGGACAAACACCATATATTTT. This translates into CASSRGQGTNTIYF.

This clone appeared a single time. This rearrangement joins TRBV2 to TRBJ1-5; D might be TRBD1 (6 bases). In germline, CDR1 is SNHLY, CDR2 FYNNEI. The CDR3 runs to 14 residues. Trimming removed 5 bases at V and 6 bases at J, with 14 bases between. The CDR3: CASSRQVEVQPQHF. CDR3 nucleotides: TGTGCCAGCAGTCGACAGGTGGAAGTTCAGCCCCAGCATTTT. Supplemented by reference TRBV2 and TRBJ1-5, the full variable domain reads EPEVTQTPSHQVTQMGQEVILRCVPISNHLYFYWYRQILGQKVEFLVSFYNNEISEKSEIFDDQFSVERPDGSNFTLKIRSTKLEDSAMYFCASSRQVEVQPQHFGDGTRLSIL.

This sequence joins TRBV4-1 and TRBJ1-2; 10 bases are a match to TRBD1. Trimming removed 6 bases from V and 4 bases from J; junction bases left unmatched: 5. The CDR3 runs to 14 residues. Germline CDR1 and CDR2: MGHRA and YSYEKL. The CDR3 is CASRAGTGVYGYTF. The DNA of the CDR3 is TGCGCCAGCAGAGCCGGGACAGGGGTCTATGGCTACACCTTC.

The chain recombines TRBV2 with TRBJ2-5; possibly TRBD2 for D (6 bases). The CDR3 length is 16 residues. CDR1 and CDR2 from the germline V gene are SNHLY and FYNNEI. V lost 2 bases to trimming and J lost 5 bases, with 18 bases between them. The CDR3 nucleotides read TGTGCCAGCAGTGAATTAAAGCTGGCGGGGATCGAGACCCAGTACTTC. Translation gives CASSELKLAGIETQYF.

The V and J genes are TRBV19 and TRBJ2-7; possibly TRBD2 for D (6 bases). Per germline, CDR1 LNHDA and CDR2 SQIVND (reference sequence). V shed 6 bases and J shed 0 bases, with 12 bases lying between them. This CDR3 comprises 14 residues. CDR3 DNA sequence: TGTGCCAGTAGATTGGAGGGGAACTCCTACGAGCAGTACTTC. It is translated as CASRLEGNSYEQYF.